The 7 T cell receptor beta chains reported below all come from one sample, sequenced in a study of blood T cell repertoires in COVID-19. The repertoire was sequenced with immunoSEQ multiplex PCR; TCRdb's copy has only in-frame clones and lacks some. The sample consists of approximately 51,000 clones, less than 95% of them appearing once. Specimen: peripheral blood. These receptors were taken from a man aged 65-85 years with active COVID-19.

The rearrangement joins TRBV5-5 to TRBJ2-1; 8 bases match TRBD1. The germline CDR1 and CDR2 sequences are SGHKS and YYEKEE (reference sequence). The CDR3 is 14 residues long. V was pared by 0 bases and J by 4 bases, with 0 bases of the junction left unmatched. CDR3: CASSLGTGYNEQFF. CDR3 sequence (DNA): TGTGCCAGCAGCTTGGGGACAGGGTACAATGAGCAGTTCTTC.

This chain links TRBV19 with TRBJ2-3; D remains unclear. The V gene's germline CDR1 is LNHDA and CDR2 SQIVND (reference sequence). The CDR3 is 12 residues long. Trimming took 3 bases from V and 6 from J, leaving 7 bases between them. In DNA form, the CDR3 reads TGTGCCAGTAGTATTACCCGGGATACGCAGTATTTT. Protein: CASSITRDTQYF.

The rearrangement uses TRBV30 and TRBJ1-2; no clear D. The CDR3 is made up of 15 amino acids. V was cut by 2 bases and J by 8 bases, with 21 bases left in between. Germline lookup yields CDR1 GTSNPN and CDR2 SVGIG (reference sequence). The CDR3 here is CAWSTKRGRIFGYTF. Written as DNA, the CDR3 is TGTGCCTGGAGTACTAAACGGGGTAGAATCTTCGGCTACACCTTC.

This rearrangement joins TRBV6-2 or TRBV6-3 to TRBJ2-1, with TRBD2 as a possible D gene (6 bases). Deletions cut 4 bases from V and 9 bases from J, with 22 bases between. This CDR3 region has 16 residues. Germline lookup yields CDR1 MNHEY and CDR2 SVGEGT. The CDR3 here is CASSLSGGMAFSEQFF. DNA of the CDR3: TGTGCCAGCAGTTTGTCCGGGGGTATGGCTTTCAGTGAGCAGTTCTTC.

The chain combines TRBV5-1 with TRBJ2-3; the match to TRBD2 covers 15 bases. The CDR3 covers 20 residues. The germline gives CDR1 SGHRS, CDR2 YFSETQ. Trimming cost V 0 bases and J 3 bases; bases outside gene matches: 11. The CDR3 region has the DNA TGCGCCAGCAGCTTGGGGCTCCTGGGACTAGCGGGGGGACCTACAGATACGCAGTATTTT. The encoded protein is CASSLGLLGLAGGPTDTQYF.

The chain couples TRBV6-5 to TRBJ1-6, with D possibly matching TRBD1 (5 bases). The germline gives CDR1 MNHEY, CDR2 SVGAGI. Trimming removed 0 bases at V and 6 bases at J, with 9 bases between. The CDR3 is made up of 15 amino acids. This CDR3 reads CASSYSGQTNSPLHF. The CDR3 nucleotides read TGTGCCAGCAGTTACTCGGGGCAGACTAATTCACCCCTCCACTTT.

The chain is built from TRBV6-2 or TRBV6-3 and TRBJ2-7, with 12 nucleotides matching TRBD2. The CDR3 is 15 residues long. The ends lost 0 bases at V and 5 bases at J; junction bases unmatched: 2. Germline V gives CDR1 MNHEY, CDR2 SVGEGT. The CDR3 coding sequence is TGTGCCAGCAGTTACTCCGGACTAGCGGGGAACGAGCAGTACTTC. Protein: CASSYSGLAGNEQYF.